This record looks at one T cell receptor (beta chain) sequence and its context. Its antigen remains unidentified. Sequencing used an Illumina HiSeq 2000. TCR beta cDNA libraries were made by 5'RACE template switching that added a universal primer site and unique molecular identifiers. Synthesis of cDNA was primed from the TCR beta constant segment and was followed by two consecutive PCR amplification steps. Per the source publication's procedure: Reads were demultiplexed and grouped by UMI with MIGEC, and clonotypes were assembled and quantified with MiTCR. Only TCR cDNA sequences supported by at least two reads were kept to exclude erroneous sequences. The tcR package was used for downstream repertoire analysis, and clonotypes were matched across fractions by CDR3 nucleotide sequence plus V segment. VDJmatch was used to annotate antigen specificity against VDJdb, with one amino acid substitution allowed in CDR3. After TCRdb reprocessed the reads, each CDR3 protein sequence was kept as one row, without DNA. The V and J calls come from TCRdb's annotation, not from the publication. For this sample, the table gives about 400,000 distinct CDR3 sequences. Together, the top ten hold about 10% of the sample.

The data derive from a study of T cells expressing NK-cell markers (dated by TCRdb to about 2020). General notes on the study: TCR beta-chain repertoires were profiled in sorted CD3+CD56+NKG2C+, CD3+CD56+NKG2C- and CD3+CD56-NKG2C+ T-cell subsets from seven or eight donors. Among the eight sequenced donors, only one was HCMV-seronegative, while the other seven were HCMV-seropositive. All eight donors whose samples were sequenced were randomly selected healthy volunteers, three of them men and five women. Illumina HiSeq 2000/2500, MiSeq or NextSeq was used to sequence libraries as 2 x 150 bp reads.

General findings and caveats noted by the study authors: Those dominant clonotypes were again the most abundant among CD3+CD56-NKG2C+ cells in a few donors, at about 28.3-60.1%. It remained unclear whether the expanded NKG2C-expressing T cell clones were specific for HCMV antigens. In six donors, the dominant CD3+CD56+NKG2C+ clonotypes ranked among the top 10 CD8+ clonotypes, making up roughly 1.0-7.0% of CD8+ T cells.

The germline V gene sets CDR1 to MNHEY and CDR2 to SVGAGI. From its cysteine to its phenylalanine, the CDR3 spans 15 amino acids. Only the protein is available. To determine HCMV serostatus, a commercial ELISA kit was used to detect HCMV-specific IgG in serum. Peripheral blood mononuclear cells were isolated from blood by Ficoll density gradient centrifugation. Sequencing was performed on blood T cells: a sorted CD56 or NKG2C T cell subset, CD4+ or CD8+ T cells, or bulk PBMC T cells (not recorded which). The sequence links TRBV6-5 to TRBJ2-2; TCRdb names TRBD2, which stays unverified in the absence of DNA. The TCR sequence derives from a woman aged 45 to 65 in good health. Donor details come from another sample of the same person, matched by shared clones. The CDR3 sequence is CASAAGALEAGELFF.